This T cell receptor (beta chain) emerged from a study of somatic mutations in cytotoxic T cells in rheumatoid arthritis. Using immunoSEQ multiplex PCR, the repertoire was profiled, and TCRdb retains in-frame clones only, with some absent. Among around 20,000 clones, 55% to 80% were seen once, and the ten largest hold roughly 18%. Positive magnetic bead selection separated CD4+ and CD8+ cells, and flow cytometry confirmed purity. Per the germline V gene, CDR1 is SGHNT and CDR2 is YYREEE (reference sequence). The CDR3 runs 14 residues. The trim removed 5 bases at V and 3 bases at J, leaving 5 bases unmatched.

The genes are TRBV5-4 and TRBJ2-7; TRBD2 matches 10 bases. Sequencing was carried out using CD8+ T cells sorted from blood. The TCR originated in an adult with rheumatoid arthritis. In nucleotides, the CDR3 is TGTGCCAGCAGTTCAGGACTAGCGGACTACGAGCAGTACTTC. Protein: CASSSGLADYEQYF.